Presented here are 29 T cell receptor beta chains from one specimen sequenced in a study of OX40 agonist ivuxolimab in advanced cancers. Using immunoSEQ multiplex PCR, the repertoire was profiled, and TCRdb retains in-frame clones only, with some absent. The repertoire holds 45,000 to 70,000 clones, with nearly 85% as singletons. The sequencing here drew on CD4+ or CD8+ T cells sorted from blood, taken in a trial of the OX40 agonist ivuxolimab. These receptors were obtained from an adult with an advanced solid tumor such as melanoma, head and neck, liver or kidney cancer.

The V and J genes are TRBV13 and TRBJ2-3, with D possibly being TRBD2 (5 bases). Trimming pared 2 bases from V and 1 base from J, leaving 7 bases between. The length of the CDR3 is 14 residues. Germline V gene sequence: CDR1 PRHDT, CDR2 FYEKMQ (reference sequence). CDR3 DNA: TGTGCCAGCAGCTTACGGGGTGGCACAGATACGCAGTATTTT. Protein sequence: CASSLRGGTDTQYF.

The DNA for the CDR3 is TGTGCCAGCAGCGTAGTGTTTCTAGCGCAGACGTACGAACTTCCCTACGAGCAGTACTTC. Protein sequence: CASSVVFLAQTYELPYEQYF. The V and J genes are TRBV9 and TRBJ2-5; perhaps TRBD2 as D (6 bases). The J call may be incorrect, as the DNA end agrees better with TRBJ2-7. Per the germline V gene, CDR1 is SGDLS and CDR2 is YYNGEE. CDR3 length: 20 residues.

This clone came up a few times. The chain uses TRBV7-9 and TRBJ1-1; no firm D call. The germline V gene has CDR1 SEHNR and CDR2 FQNEAQ (reference sequence). CDR3 length: 13 amino acids. V dropped 1 base and J dropped 4 bases, with 7 bases sitting between them. CDR3 loop: CASSLGDSTEAFF. The CDR3 DNA reads as TGTGCCAGCAGCTTAGGTGATAGCACTGAAGCTTTCTTT.

As to this clone: A read error may account for a junction end that differs from germline. The chain has TRBV28 and TRBJ2-1; possible D gene TRBD2, 6 bases. The CDR3 sequence is 12 residues long. Germline CDR1 is MDHEN and CDR2 is SYDVKM. In nucleotides, the CDR3 is TGTGCCAGCAGTCCTGAGACTAGGAGGCGGCTCTTC. Translation: CASSPETRRRLF.

This clone has a handful of counts. The chain employs TRBV6-1 and TRBJ2-7; 7 bases align to TRBD1. V dropped 6 bases and J dropped 2; count of bases not matched to a gene: 10. The CDR3 contains 15 residues. Germline V gene data show CDR1 as MNHNS and CDR2 as SASEGT. The CDR3 loop reads CASRTTGTVTYEQYF. In DNA, the CDR3 is TGTGCCAGCAGGACCACCGGGACAGTCACCTACGAGCAGTACTTC.

The chain carries TRBV11-1 and TRBJ1-1, with unresolved D. Germline-derived CDR1 and CDR2 are SGHAT and FQDESV (reference sequence). Trimming took 2 bases from V and 1 from J, leaving 5 bases between them. There are 13 residues in the CDR3. Here the CDR3 reads CASSLSRNTEAFF. For the CDR3, the DNA is TGTGCCAGCAGCTTAAGCAGGAACACTGAAGCTTTCTTT.

The V gene is TRBV30, the J gene TRBJ2-1, with D tentatively TRBD1 or TRBD2 (5 bases each). V was shortened by 0 bases and J by 3 bases, with 12 bases between the two germline ends. This CDR3 region has 15 residues. Germline V gene sequence: CDR1 GTSNPN, CDR2 SVGIG (reference sequence). This CDR3 reads CAWSVGQRGYNEQFF. CDR3 coding DNA: TGTGCCTGGAGTGTAGGACAACGGGGCTACAATGAGCAGTTCTTC.

V is TRBV2 and J is TRBJ2-1, with 10 bases fitting TRBD1. Germline V lookup: CDR1 SNHLY, CDR2 FYNNEI. Trimming cost V 6 bases and J 4 bases; bases outside gene matches: 3. The CDR3 is 14 amino acids. CDR3 sequence (DNA): TGTGCCAGCAGAGGGACAGGGGAGTACAATGAGCAGTTCTTC. Its translation is CASRGTGEYNEQFF.

The chain recombines TRBV19 with TRBJ1-5; possible D gene TRBD1, 6 bases. Between the trimmed V and J ends, which lost 2 bases and 4 bases, there was a span of 9 bases. The CDR3 spans 14 residues. Germline V gene data show CDR1 as LNHDA and CDR2 as SQIVND (reference sequence). The CDR3 nucleotides are TGTGCCAGTAGTATAATAACAGGGAATCAGCCCCAGCATTTT. Its protein is CASSIITGNQPQHF. The full variable domain, with the rest looked up from reference TRBV19 and TRBJ1-5, is DGGITQSPKYLFRKEGQNVTLSCEQNLNHDAMYWYRQDPGQGLRLIYYSQIVNDFQKGDIAEGYSVSREKKESFPLTVTSAQKNPTAFYLCASSIITGNQPQHFGDGTRLSIL.

This clone showed up just a few times. The chain recombines TRBV9 with TRBJ2-6; maybe TRBD1 (6 bases). From germline, CDR1 is SGDLS and CDR2 YYNGEE. The CDR3 is 17 amino acids. V lost 3 bases and J lost 0, with 13 bases in between. The CDR3 bases are TGTGCCAGCAGCGAGGGACATACTACCTCTGGGGCCAACGTCCTGACTTTC. As protein: CASSEGHTTSGANVLTF.

V is TRBV28 and J is TRBJ1-3; 7 bases map to TRBD1. The CDR3 spans 15 residues. Per germline, CDR1 MDHEN and CDR2 SYDVKM. V shed 3 bases, J shed 2 bases, and the junction held 4 bases outside the gene matches. CDR3 nucleotide sequence: TGTGCCAGCAGTTTTATTGGGACAGCTGGAAACACCATATATTTT. It yields the protein CASSFIGTAGNTIYF.

This clone was counted only a few times. This chain uses TRBV7-9 with TRBJ2-3; 10 bases match TRBD2. J was trimmed by 2 bases and V by 4 bases; bases with no gene match: 9. The CDR3 extends over 17 amino acids. The germline V gene encodes CDR1 SEHNR and CDR2 FQNEAQ (reference sequence). The CDR3 is CASSSLRLAGITDTQYF. The CDR3 DNA follows: TGTGCCAGCAGCTCCTTACGACTAGCGGGTATCACAGATACGCAGTATTTT.

The chain couples TRBV2 to TRBJ1-5; tentative D call: TRBD1 (6 bases). The germline V and J ends were trimmed by 7 bases and 2 bases, with 12 bases remaining between them. CDR1 and CDR2 (germline): SNHLY, FYNNEI. The CDR3 consists of 14 residues. CDR3 bases: TGTGCCAGCAATCTCAGGGGTGGCAATCAGCCCCAGCATTTT. This codes for CASNLRGGNQPQHF.

The V call is TRBV19, the J call TRBJ1-1; TRBD1 aligns across 7 bases. From germline, CDR1 is LNHDA and CDR2 SQIVND (reference sequence). J lost 4 bases, V lost 2 bases, and 7 bases had no gene match. There are 15 residues in the CDR3. The DNA for the CDR3 is TGTGCCAGTAGTATAACAGGGGTTGATAGCACTGAAGCTTTCTTT. This translates into CASSITGVDSTEAFF. The full variable domain, with the rest looked up from reference TRBV19 and TRBJ1-1, is DGGITQSPKYLFRKEGQNVTLSCEQNLNHDAMYWYRQDPGQGLRLIYYSQIVNDFQKGDIAEGYSVSREKKESFPLTVTSAQKNPTAFYLCASSITGVDSTEAFFGQGTRLTVV.

The chain combines TRBV11-2 with TRBJ2-3; D is uncertain. This CDR3 spans 13 amino acids. Germline CDR1 SGHAT, CDR2 FQNNGV. V lost 7 bases and J 7 bases, leaving 15 bases between the germline ends. The CDR3 DNA follows: TGTGCCAGCATCTCTTTCCCGGAGAATACGCAGTATTTT. Its protein is CASISFPENTQYF.

This clone was seen many times. The CDR3 nucleotides are TGTGCCAGCTCTGGGACAGGGTCAACCGGGGAGCTGTTTTTT. Translation gives CASSGTGSTGELFF. The chain uses TRBV6-5 and TRBJ2-2, with 9 positions matching TRBD1. The germline CDR1 and CDR2 sequences are MNHEY and SVGAGI. The CDR3 consists of 14 residues. The V and J ends lost 8 bases and 5 bases, in that order; junction bases with no gene match: 6.

The chain couples TRBV5-1 to TRBJ2-1; TRBD2 agrees at 7 bases. V shed 4 bases, J shed 9 bases, and the junction held 10 bases outside the gene matches. The CDR3 contains 14 residues. Per germline, CDR1 SGHRS and CDR2 YFSETQ. In DNA, the CDR3 is TGCGCCAGCAGCCCTGGGGAGCGGGATGTTGAGCAGTTCTTC. This codes for CASSPGERDVEQFF.

The rearrangement links TRBV19 to TRBJ1-4, with unresolved D. Germline CDR1 is LNHDA and CDR2 is SQIVND (reference sequence). Trimming removed 3 bases at V and 7 bases at J, with 6 bases between. The CDR3 runs 12 residues. The CDR3 is CASSIQAEKLFF. CDR3 DNA: TGTGCCAGTAGTATCCAGGCTGAAAAACTGTTTTTT.

The V and J genes are TRBV10-3 and TRBJ2-2; D gene uncertain. V lost 4 bases and J lost 4, with 10 bases in between. The CDR3 contains 14 residues. CDR1 and CDR2 from the germline V gene are ENHRY and SYGVKD. The CDR3 DNA reads TGTGCCATCAGTGCGATGGGTATCACCGGGGAGCTGTTTTTT. Its translation: CAISAMGITGELFF.

This clone has only one observation. The V gene is TRBV6-1, the J gene TRBJ2-1; 12 nucleotides match TRBD1. The CDR3 runs to 15 residues. CDR1 MNHNS and CDR2 SASEGT come from the germline V gene. The ends lost 7 bases at V and 6 bases at J; junction bases unmatched: 7. CDR3 region: CASTWGQGAGNEQFF. The CDR3, as DNA: TGTGCCAGCACGTGGGGACAGGGGGCTGGCAATGAGCAGTTCTTC.

The CDR3 DNA is TGTGCCAGTAGCCCTTGGAGGGAGAACACTGAAGCTTTCTTT. It is translated as CASSPWRENTEAFF. This sequence joins TRBV19 and TRBJ1-1, with unresolved D. The V gene's germline CDR1 is LNHDA and CDR2 SQIVND (reference sequence). The CDR3 loop spans 14 amino acids. The V gene lost 6 bases and the J gene lost 1 base, with 12 bases spanning the gap.

This chain joins TRBV6-1 and TRBJ2-7; 10 nucleotides match TRBD1. The junction had 9 bases not matched to a gene; V was cut back by 8 bases and J by 2 bases. This CDR3 spans 15 amino acids. Germline-derived CDR1 and CDR2 are MNHNS and SASEGT. In DNA, the CDR3 is TGTGCCAGCGGTCTTTCCGGGACAGGGGCCTACGAGCAGTACTTC. It encodes CASGLSGTGAYEQYF.

This sequence joins TRBV10-3 and TRBJ1-3, with TRBD1 matching over 7 bases. V shed 4 bases, J shed 0 bases, and the junction held 3 bases outside the gene matches. Germline V gene sequence: CDR1 ENHRY, CDR2 SYGVKD. This CDR3 has 15 residues. The CDR3 sequence is CAISAGDSSGNTIYF. The CDR3 coding sequence is TGTGCCATCAGTGCGGGGGACAGCTCTGGAAACACCATATATTTT.

V and J are TRBV18 and TRBJ1-4, with 9 bases matching TRBD1. This CDR3 has 16 residues. CDR1 is KGHSH, CDR2 LQKENI, per germline. V was pared by 2 bases and J by 6 bases, with 7 bases of the junction left unmatched. Here the CDR3 DNA reads TGTGCCAGCTCACCAAACCCCACAGGGGGCTATGAAAAACTGTTTTTT. Residues: CASSPNPTGGYEKLFF.

The rearrangement links TRBV28 to TRBJ2-7, with a weak D call TRBD2 (6 bases). The CDR3 runs 16 residues. Per germline, CDR1 MDHEN and CDR2 SYDVKM. V lost 3 bases to trimming and J lost 0 bases, with 15 bases between them. The CDR3 DNA reads as TGTGCCAGCAGTTTTGGGTCGGGAGAGTCCTCCTACGAGCAGTACTTC. Residues: CASSFGSGESSYEQYF. Full variable domain (missing parts from reference TRBV28 and TRBJ2-7): DVKVTQSSRYLVKRTGEKVFLECVQDMDHENMFWYRQDPGLGLRLIYFSYDVKMKEKGDIPEGYSVSREKKERFSLILESASTNQTSMYLCASSFGSGESSYEQYFGPGTRLTVT.

The CDR3 DNA reads as TGTGCCAGCAGCCTAGCGGGAGTGGGCAATGAGCAGTTCTTC. Amino acids: CASSLAGVGNEQFF. The chain carries TRBV27 and TRBJ2-1; 10 nucleotides align to TRBD2. CDR1 MNHEY and CDR2 SMNVEV come from the germline V gene (reference sequence). The CDR3 has 14 residues. The trim removed 6 bases at V and 6 bases at J, leaving 5 bases unmatched.

V gene TRBV6-1 combines with J gene TRBJ1-2; D remains unclear. CDR3 size: 13 residues. Deletions cut 4 bases from V and 3 bases from J, with 9 bases between. CDR1 MNHNS and CDR2 SASEGT come from the germline V gene. The chain's CDR3 is CASSGGNHYGYTF. The CDR3 DNA reads as TGTGCCAGCAGTGGCGGGAATCACTATGGCTACACCTTC.

The chain carries TRBV19 and TRBJ2-6; D is uncertain. Trimming shortened V by 5 bases and J by 0 bases, and 11 bases separated the two germline ends. The germline gives CDR1 LNHDA, CDR2 SQIVND (reference sequence). The CDR3 is 16 residues long. CDR3: CASSLGGGSGANVLTF. CDR3 coding DNA: TGTGCCAGTAGTTTGGGCGGCGGCTCTGGGGCCAACGTCCTGACTTTC.

For the CDR3, the DNA is TGTGCCAGCAGCTTGGAGGGACGGGAGACCCAGTACTTC. Its translation: CASSLEGRETQYF. This rearrangement joins TRBV5-4 to TRBJ2-5; either TRBD1 or TRBD2 may fit D (5 bases each). Germline V CDR1 and CDR2: SGHNT, YYREEE (reference sequence). V shed 0 bases and J shed 5 bases, with 8 bases lying between them. The CDR3 has 13 residues.